The next 14 T cell receptor beta chains were all read from a single sample in a study of T cell responses to AZD1222 COVID-19 vaccine. This table comes from immunoSEQ multiplex PCR, and its TCRdb copy is limited to in-frame clones, with some not included. Among around 160,000 clones listed, about 90% were seen once. The source material was peripheral blood, sampled 28 days after the second AZD1222 dose. All receptors derive from an adult who received the AZD1222 COVID-19 vaccine.

The chain carries TRBV5-4 and TRBJ2-7; D is perhaps TRBD1 (6 bases). This CDR3 is built from 15 residues. CDR1 SGHNT and CDR2 YYREEE come from the germline V gene (reference sequence). Trimming took off 6 bases at V and 3 bases at J, with 19 bases between the two ends. The CDR3 region has the DNA TGTGCCAGCAACAAACAAGGACAGCTAGGCTACGAGCAGTACTTC. Amino acids: CASNKQGQLGYEQYF.

In this sample, this clone turned up once. This CDR3 is also generated by other DNA sequences in the sample. The genes are TRBV19 and TRBJ1-2; no reliable D call. Trimming removed 0 bases at V and 0 bases at J, with 2 bases between. Looked up from germline, CDR1 is LNHDA and CDR2 is SQIVND (reference sequence). CDR3 length: 13 residues. This CDR3 is CASSIEANYGYTF. CDR3 in DNA: TGTGCCAGTAGTATAGAAGCTAACTATGGCTACACCTTC. The variable domain in full, completed from reference TRBV19 and TRBJ1-2, reads DGGITQSPKYLFRKEGQNVTLSCEQNLNHDAMYWYRQDPGQGLRLIYYSQIVNDFQKGDIAEGYSVSREKKESFPLTVTSAQKNPTAFYLCASSIEANYGYTFGSGTRLTVV.

The chain couples TRBV7-3 to TRBJ2-1; perhaps D is TRBD1 or TRBD2 (5 bases each). This CDR3 region has 14 residues. Trimming removed 6 bases at V and 9 bases at J, with 18 bases between. Per germline, CDR1 SGHTA and CDR2 FQGTGA. The CDR3 bases are TGTGCCAGCAGTTGGGGCGGGTCTGTCGGTGAGCAGTTCTTC. It translates to CASSWGGSVGEQFF.

CDR3 sequence (DNA): TGTGCCAGCAGCTTAAATCCGGTGAACTATGGCTACACCTTC. Translation gives CASSLNPVNYGYTF. The chain joins TRBV7-9 to TRBJ1-2; no clear D gene. In germline, CDR1 is SEHNR, CDR2 FQNEAQ (reference sequence). Trimming took off 2 bases at V and 2 bases at J, with 9 bases between the two ends. The CDR3 is made up of 14 amino acids.

The chain combines TRBV18 with TRBJ1-1, with TRBD1 as a possible D gene (5 bases). The CDR3 contains 16 residues. CDR1 is KGHSH, CDR2 LQKENI, per germline. V was clipped by 0 bases and J by 3 bases, with 14 bases between them. The CDR3 reads CASSPPVWDRDTEAFF. The CDR3 DNA sequence: TGTGCCAGCTCACCACCGGTGTGGGACCGAGACACTGAAGCTTTCTTT.

The V call is TRBV5-4, the J call TRBJ1-2; D gene unclear. From germline, CDR1 is SGHNT and CDR2 YYREEE (reference sequence). Between the trimmed V and J ends, which lost 4 bases and 0 bases, there was a span of 7 bases. CDR3 length: 13 residues. CDR3 protein: CASSPEANYGYTF. The CDR3 region has the DNA TGTGCCAGCAGCCCGGAAGCTAACTATGGCTACACCTTC.

The rearrangement joins TRBV6-5 to TRBJ1-3; D is unclear. The CDR3 has 15 amino acids. From germline, CDR1 is MNHEY and CDR2 SVGAGI. V lost 7 bases and J 0 bases, leaving 13 bases between the germline ends. CDR3 DNA sequence: TGTGCCAGCACCCAAGGTACTATCTCTGGAAACACCATATATTTT. This translates into CASTQGTISGNTIYF.

This clone was found once. The rearrangement joins TRBV5-1 to TRBJ2-1; D is possibly TRBD2 (6 bases). The germline V and J ends were trimmed by 0 bases and 13 bases, with 14 bases remaining between them. Germline V gene sequence: CDR1 SGHRS, CDR2 YFSETQ. The CDR3 length is 13 residues. This chain's CDR3 is CASSLDGSSVQFF. CDR3 coding DNA: TGCGCCAGCAGCTTGGATGGTTCTAGCGTTCAGTTCTTC.

The chain links TRBV9 to TRBJ1-2; 10 nucleotides line up with TRBD1. CDR1 is SGDLS, CDR2 YYNGEE, per germline. This CDR3 is 19 amino acids long. With V trimmed by 3 bases and J by 0 bases, 14 bases remained unmatched. The CDR3 protein is CASSGTSGTGVRANYGYTF. CDR3 nucleotide sequence: TGTGCCAGCAGCGGCACCTCTGGGACAGGGGTGCGGGCTAACTATGGCTACACCTTC.

This clone was counted a single time. V and J are TRBV19 and TRBJ1-2; D uncertain. Trimming took off 4 bases at V and 0 bases at J, with 12 bases between the two ends. Germline V lookup: CDR1 LNHDA, CDR2 SQIVND (reference sequence). The CDR3 contains 15 residues. The CDR3 sequence: CASSNAGITNYGYTF. The CDR3 nucleotides read TGTGCCAGTAGTAACGCTGGAATTACTAACTATGGCTACACCTTC.

This clone is a singleton in its sample. The rearrangement joins TRBV28 to TRBJ2-3; 10 nucleotides agree with TRBD2. From germline, CDR1 is MDHEN and CDR2 SYDVKM. The CDR3 has 18 residues. The trim removed 3 bases at V and 6 bases at J, leaving 15 bases unmatched. The chain's CDR3 is CASSLGKGEREGRDTQYF. The DNA of the CDR3 is TGTGCCAGCAGTTTGGGGAAGGGGGAGCGGGAGGGCCGCGATACGCAGTATTTT.

The rearrangement joins TRBV7-9 to TRBJ1-1; no firm D call. CDR1 and CDR2 from the germline V gene are SEHNR and FQNEAQ (reference sequence). There are 13 residues in the CDR3. Trimming removed 6 bases from V and 2 bases from J, with 10 bases in between. CDR3: CASSDLSNTEAFF. The CDR3 nucleotides read TGTGCCAGCAGTGATCTGTCTAACACTGAAGCTTTCTTT.

The chain links TRBV4-3 to TRBJ1-4, with D tentatively TRBD1 (5 bases). Germline CDR1 and CDR2: LGHNA and YSLEER. The CDR3 contains 16 residues. With 0 bases removed from V and 9 bases from J, the gap between germline ends came to 17 bases. The CDR3 sequence: CASSQEGADTPQKLFF. The CDR3 DNA reads TGCGCCAGCAGCCAAGAAGGGGCAGATACCCCCCAAAAACTGTTTTTT.

The chain combines TRBV19 with TRBJ2-2, with D hard to call. Deletions cut 5 bases from V and 8 bases from J, with 9 bases between. The CDR3 extends over 12 amino acids. Germline loops: CDR1 LNHDA, CDR2 SQIVND (reference sequence). CDR3 in amino acids: CASSVIGGELFF. CDR3 nucleotide sequence: TGTGCCAGTAGTGTCATTGGTGGGGAGCTGTTTTTT.